This T cell receptor (beta chain) stems from a study of T cells in Graves' hyperthyroidism and ophthalmopathy. The CDR3 regions of TCR beta were amplified from RNA transcripts. HTBI primers were employed in a first-round RT-PCR of the TCR CDR3. TCRdb redid the calling of the multiplex PCR reads with MiXCR, one entry per CDR3 protein. The table shows a few hundred thousand distinct CDR3 sequences, with about 20% occurring only once. This clonotype was detected only a few times. Per germline, CDR1 SEHNR and CDR2 FQNEAQ (reference sequence). The CDR3 extends over 15 amino acids. The trim removed 5 bases at V and 3 bases at J, leaving 6 bases unmatched. Clinical symptoms, serum thyroxine, TRAb, thyroid ultrasound and orbital computed tomography informed diagnoses.

The rearrangement joins TRBV7-9 to TRBJ2-7; TRBD2 matches 11 bases. Source material: blood. This clonotype was sampled from a man aged 18 to 35 with Graves' hyperthyroidism. CDR3 DNA sequence: TGTGCCAGCAGCCCCACTAGCGGGGGTCGCTACGAGCAGTACTTC. As protein: CASSPTSGGRYEQYF.